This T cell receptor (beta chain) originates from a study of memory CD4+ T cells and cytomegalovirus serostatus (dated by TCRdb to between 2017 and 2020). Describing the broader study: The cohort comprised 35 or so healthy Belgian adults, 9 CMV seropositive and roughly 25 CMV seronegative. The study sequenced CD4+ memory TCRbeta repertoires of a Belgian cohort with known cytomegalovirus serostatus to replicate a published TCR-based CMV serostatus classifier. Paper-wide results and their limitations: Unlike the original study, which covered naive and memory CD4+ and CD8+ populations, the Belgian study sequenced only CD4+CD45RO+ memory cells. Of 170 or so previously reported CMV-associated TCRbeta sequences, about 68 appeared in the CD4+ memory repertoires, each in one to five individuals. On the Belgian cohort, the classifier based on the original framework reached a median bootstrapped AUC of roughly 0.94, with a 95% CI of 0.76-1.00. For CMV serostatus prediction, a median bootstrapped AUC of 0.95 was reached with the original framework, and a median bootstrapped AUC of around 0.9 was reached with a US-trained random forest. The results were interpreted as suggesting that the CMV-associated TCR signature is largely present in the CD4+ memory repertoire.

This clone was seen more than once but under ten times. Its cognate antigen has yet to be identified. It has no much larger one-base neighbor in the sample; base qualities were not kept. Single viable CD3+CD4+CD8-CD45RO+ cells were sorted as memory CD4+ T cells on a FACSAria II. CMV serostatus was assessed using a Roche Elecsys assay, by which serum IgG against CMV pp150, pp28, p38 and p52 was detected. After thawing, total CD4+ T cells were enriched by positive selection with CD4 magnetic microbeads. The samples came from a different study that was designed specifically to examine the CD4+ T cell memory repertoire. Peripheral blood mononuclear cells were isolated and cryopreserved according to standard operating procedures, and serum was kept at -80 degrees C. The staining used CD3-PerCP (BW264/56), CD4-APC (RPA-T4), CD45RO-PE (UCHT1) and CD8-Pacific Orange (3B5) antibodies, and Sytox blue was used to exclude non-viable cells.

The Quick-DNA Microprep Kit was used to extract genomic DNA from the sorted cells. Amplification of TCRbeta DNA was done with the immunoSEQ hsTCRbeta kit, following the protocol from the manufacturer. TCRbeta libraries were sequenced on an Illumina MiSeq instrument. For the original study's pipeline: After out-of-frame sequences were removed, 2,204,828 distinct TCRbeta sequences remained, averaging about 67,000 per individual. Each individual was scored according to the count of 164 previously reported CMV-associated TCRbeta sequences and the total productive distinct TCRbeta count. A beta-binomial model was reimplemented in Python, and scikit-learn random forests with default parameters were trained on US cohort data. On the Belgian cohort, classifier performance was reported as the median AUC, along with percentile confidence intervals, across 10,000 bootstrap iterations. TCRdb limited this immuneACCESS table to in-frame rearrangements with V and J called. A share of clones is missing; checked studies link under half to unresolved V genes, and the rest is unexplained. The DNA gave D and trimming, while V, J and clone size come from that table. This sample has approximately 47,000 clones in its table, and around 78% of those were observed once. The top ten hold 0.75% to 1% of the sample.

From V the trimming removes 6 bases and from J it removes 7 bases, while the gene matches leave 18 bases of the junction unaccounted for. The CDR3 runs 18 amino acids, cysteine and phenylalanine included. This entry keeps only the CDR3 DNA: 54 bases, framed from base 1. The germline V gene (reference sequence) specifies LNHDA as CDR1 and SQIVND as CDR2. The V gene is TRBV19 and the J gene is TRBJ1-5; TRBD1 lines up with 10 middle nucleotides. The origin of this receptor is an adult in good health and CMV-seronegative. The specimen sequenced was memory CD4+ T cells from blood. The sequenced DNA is TGTGCCAGTAGCAAACCTTACACTACCGGGACAGGGGAGCAGCCCCAGCATTTT. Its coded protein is CASSKPYTTGTGEQPQHF.